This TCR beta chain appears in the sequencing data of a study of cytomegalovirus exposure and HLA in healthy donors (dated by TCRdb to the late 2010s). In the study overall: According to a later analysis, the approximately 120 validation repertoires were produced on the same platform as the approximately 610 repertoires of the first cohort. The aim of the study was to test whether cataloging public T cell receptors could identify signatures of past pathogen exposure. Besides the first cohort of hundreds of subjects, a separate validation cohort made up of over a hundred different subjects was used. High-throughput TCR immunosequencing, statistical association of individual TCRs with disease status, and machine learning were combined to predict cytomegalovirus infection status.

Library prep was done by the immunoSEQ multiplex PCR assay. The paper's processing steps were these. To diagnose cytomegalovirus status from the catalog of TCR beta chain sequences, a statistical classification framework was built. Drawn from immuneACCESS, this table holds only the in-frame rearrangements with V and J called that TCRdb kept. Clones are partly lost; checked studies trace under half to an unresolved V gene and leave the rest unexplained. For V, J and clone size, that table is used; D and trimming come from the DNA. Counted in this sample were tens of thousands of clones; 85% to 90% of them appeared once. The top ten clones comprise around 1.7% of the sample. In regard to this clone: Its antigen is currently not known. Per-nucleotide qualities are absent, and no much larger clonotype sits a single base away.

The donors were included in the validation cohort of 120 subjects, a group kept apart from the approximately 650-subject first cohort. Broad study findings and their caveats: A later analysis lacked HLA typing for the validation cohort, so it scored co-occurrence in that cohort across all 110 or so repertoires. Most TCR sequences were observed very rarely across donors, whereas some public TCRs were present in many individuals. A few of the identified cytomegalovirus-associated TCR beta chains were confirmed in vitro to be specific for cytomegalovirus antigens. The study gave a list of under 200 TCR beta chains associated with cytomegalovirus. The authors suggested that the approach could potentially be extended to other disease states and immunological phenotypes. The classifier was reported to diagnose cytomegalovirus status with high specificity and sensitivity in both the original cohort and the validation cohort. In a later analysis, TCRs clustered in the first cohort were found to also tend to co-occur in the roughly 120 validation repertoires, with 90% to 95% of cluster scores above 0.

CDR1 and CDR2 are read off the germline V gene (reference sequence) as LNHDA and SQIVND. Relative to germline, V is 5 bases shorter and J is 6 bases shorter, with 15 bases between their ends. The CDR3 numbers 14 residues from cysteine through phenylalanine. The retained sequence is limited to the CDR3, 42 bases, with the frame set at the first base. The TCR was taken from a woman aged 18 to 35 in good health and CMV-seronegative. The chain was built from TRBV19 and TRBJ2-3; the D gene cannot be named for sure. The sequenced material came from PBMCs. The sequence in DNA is TGTGCCAGTAGTCCCTCCGAAACCAGTGATACGCAGTATTTT. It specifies CASSPSETSDTQYF.